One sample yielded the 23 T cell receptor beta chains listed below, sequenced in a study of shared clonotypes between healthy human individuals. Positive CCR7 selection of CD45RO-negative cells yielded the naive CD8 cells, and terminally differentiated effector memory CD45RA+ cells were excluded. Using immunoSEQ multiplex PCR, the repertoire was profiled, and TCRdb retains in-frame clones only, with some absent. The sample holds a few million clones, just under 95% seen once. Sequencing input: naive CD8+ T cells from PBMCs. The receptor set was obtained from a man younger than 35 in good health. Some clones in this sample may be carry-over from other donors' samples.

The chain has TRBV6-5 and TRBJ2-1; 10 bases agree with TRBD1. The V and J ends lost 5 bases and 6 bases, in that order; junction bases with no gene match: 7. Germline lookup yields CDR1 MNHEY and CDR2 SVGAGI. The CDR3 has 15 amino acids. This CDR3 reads CASSPSGQGFNEQFF. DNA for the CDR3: TGTGCCAGCAGTCCCTCGGGACAGGGGTTCAATGAGCAGTTCTTC.

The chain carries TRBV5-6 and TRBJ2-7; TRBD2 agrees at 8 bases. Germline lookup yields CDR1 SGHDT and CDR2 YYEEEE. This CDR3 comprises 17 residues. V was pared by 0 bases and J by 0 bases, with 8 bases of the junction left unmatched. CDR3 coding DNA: TGTGCCAGCAGCTTGGATATTGGGCGGGAGGACTCCTACGAGCAGTACTTC. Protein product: CASSLDIGREDSYEQYF.

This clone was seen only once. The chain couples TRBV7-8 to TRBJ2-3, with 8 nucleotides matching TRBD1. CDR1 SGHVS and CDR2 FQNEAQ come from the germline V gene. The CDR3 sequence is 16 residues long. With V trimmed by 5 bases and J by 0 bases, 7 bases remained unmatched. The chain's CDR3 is CASSPGQVSSTDTQYF. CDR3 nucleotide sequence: TGTGCCAGCAGCCCGGGACAGGTCTCTAGCACAGATACGCAGTATTTT.

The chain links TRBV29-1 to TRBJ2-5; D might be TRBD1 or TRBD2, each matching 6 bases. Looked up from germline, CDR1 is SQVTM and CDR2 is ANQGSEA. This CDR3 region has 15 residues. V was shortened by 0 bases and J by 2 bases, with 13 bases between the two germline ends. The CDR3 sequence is CSVEDRGGIQETQYF. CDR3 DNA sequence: TGCAGCGTTGAAGATCGAGGGGGGATACAAGAGACCCAGTACTTC.

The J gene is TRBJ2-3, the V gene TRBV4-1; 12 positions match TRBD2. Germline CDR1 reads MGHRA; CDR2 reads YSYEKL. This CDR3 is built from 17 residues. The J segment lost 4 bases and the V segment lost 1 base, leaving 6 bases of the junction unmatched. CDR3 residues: CASSQATTSGSADTQYF. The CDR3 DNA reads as TGCGCCAGCAGCCAAGCCACGACTAGCGGGAGTGCAGATACGCAGTATTTT.

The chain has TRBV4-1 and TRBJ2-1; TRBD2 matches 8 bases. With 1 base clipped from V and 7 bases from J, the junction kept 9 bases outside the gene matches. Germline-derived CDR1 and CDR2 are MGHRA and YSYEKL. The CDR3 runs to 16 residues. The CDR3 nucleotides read TGCGCCAGCAGCCAAGGACTAGCGCTAGAGGGGAATGAGCAGTTCTTC. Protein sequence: CASSQGLALEGNEQFF.

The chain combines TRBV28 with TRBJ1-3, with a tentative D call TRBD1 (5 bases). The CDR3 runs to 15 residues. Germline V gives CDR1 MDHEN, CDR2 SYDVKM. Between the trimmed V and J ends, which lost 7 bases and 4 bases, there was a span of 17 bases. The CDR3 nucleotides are TGTGCCAGCACCATCGCAGGGTCTGCCGGAAACACCATATATTTT. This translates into CASTIAGSAGNTIYF.

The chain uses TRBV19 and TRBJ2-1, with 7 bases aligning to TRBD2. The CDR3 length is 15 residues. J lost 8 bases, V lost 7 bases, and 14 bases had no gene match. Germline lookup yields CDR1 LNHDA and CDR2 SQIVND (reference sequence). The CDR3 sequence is CASTRLAASGDEQFF. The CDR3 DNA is TGTGCCAGTACACGGCTAGCGGCCAGTGGGGATGAGCAGTTCTTC.

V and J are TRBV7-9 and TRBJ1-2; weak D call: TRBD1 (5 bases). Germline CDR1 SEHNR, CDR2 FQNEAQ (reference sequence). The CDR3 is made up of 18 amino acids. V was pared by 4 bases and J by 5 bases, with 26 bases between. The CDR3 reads CASSSPLSGTEDWYGYTF. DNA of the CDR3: TGTGCCAGCAGCTCCCCTCTTTCCGGGACGGAGGACTGGTATGGCTACACCTTC.

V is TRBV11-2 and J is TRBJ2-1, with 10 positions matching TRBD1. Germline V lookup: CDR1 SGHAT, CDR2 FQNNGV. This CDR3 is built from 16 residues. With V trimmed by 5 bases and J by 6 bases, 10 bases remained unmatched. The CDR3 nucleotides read TGTGCCAGCAGCCAAGGCCCCGGGACAGGGGCCAATGAGCAGTTCTTC. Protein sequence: CASSQGPGTGANEQFF.

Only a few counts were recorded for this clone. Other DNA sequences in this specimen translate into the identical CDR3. CDR3 sequence: CASSLSRTYEQYF. For the CDR3, the DNA is TGTGCCAGCAGTTTATCAAGAACCTACGAGCAGTACTTC. The genes are TRBV27 and TRBJ2-7; no clear D gene. Germline CDR1 is MNHEY and CDR2 is SMNVEV (reference sequence). V was cut by 0 bases and J by 2 bases, with 5 bases left in between. CDR3 length: 13 residues.

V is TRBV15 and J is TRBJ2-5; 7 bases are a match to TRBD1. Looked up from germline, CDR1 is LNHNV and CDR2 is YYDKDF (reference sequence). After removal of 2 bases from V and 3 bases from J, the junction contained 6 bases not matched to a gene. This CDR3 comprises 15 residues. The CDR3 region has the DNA TGTGCCACCAGCAGATCCCCCGGGACAGAAGAGACCCAGTACTTC. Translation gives CATSRSPGTEETQYF. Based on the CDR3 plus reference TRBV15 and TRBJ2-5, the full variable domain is DAMVIQNPRYQVTQFGKPVTLSCSQTLNHNVMYWYQQKSSQAPKLLFHYYDKDFNNEADTPDNFQSRRPNTSFCFLDIRSPGLGDTAMYLCATSRSPGTEETQYFGPGTRLLVL.

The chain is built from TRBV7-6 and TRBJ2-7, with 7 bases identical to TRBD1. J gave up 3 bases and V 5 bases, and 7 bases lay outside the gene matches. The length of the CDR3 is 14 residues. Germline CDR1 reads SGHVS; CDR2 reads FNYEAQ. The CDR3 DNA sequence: TGTGCCAGCAGCCCTGGGACAGCCCACTACGAGCAGTACTTC. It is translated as CASSPGTAHYEQYF.

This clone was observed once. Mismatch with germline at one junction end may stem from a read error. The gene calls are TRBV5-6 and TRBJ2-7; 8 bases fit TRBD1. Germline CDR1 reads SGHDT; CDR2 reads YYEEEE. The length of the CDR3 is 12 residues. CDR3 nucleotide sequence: TGTGCCGGCAGCTCCCAGGGGGCGGAGCAGTACTTC. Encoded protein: CAGSSQGAEQYF.

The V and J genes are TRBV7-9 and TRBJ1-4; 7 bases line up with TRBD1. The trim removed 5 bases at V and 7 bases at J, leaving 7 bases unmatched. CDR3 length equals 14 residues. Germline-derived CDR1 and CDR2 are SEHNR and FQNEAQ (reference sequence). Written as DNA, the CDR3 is TGTGCCAGCAGCCCGGGACAGAGAAGTGAAAAACTGTTTTTT. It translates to CASSPGQRSEKLFF.

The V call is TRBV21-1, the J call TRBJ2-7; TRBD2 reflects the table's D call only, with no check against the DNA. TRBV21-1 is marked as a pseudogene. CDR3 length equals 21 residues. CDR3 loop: CASSKPWLVESGSNISYEQYF. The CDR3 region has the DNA TGTGCCAGCAGCAAACCCTGGCTCGTCGAAAGCGGGTCGAACATTTCCTACGAGCAGTACTTC.

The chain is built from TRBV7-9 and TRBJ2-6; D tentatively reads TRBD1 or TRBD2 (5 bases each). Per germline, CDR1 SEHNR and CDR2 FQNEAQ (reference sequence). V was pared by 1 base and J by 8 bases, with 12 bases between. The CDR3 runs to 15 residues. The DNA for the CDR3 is TGTGCCAGCAGCTTAGGGCAGGGCGGGTCCAACGTCCTGACTTTC. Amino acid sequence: CASSLGQGGSNVLTF.

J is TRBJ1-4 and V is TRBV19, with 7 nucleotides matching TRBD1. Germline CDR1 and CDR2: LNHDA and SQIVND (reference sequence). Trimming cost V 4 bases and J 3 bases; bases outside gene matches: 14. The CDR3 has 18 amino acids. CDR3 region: CASSTRRQGGASNEKLFF. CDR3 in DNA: TGTGCCAGTAGTACCCGCCGACAGGGTGGGGCATCTAATGAAAAACTGTTTTTT.

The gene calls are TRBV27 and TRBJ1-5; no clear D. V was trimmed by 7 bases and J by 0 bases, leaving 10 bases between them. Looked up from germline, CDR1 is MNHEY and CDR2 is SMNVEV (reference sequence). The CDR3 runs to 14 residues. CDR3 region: CASNPTDSNQPQHF. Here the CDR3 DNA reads TGTGCCAGCAACCCGACGGATAGCAATCAGCCCCAGCATTTT.

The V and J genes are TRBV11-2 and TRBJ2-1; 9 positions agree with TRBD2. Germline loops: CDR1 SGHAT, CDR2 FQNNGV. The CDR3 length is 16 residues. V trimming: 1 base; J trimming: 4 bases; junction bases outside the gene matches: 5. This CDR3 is CASSLGIAGDYNEQFF. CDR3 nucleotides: TGTGCCAGCAGCTTAGGGATAGCGGGGGATTACAATGAGCAGTTCTTC.

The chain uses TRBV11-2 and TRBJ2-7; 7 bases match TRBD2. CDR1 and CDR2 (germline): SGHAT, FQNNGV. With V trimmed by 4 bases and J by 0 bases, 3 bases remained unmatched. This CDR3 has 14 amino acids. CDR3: CASSWEGSSYEQYF. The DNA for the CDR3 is TGTGCCAGCAGCTGGGAGGGTAGCTCCTACGAGCAGTACTTC.

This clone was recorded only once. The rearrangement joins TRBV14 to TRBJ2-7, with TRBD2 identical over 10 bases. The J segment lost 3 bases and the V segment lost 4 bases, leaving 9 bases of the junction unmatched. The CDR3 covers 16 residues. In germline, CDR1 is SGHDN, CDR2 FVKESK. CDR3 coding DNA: TGTGCCAGCAGCCGACTCCGCACTAGCGGGAACTACGAGCAGTACTTC. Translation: CASSRLRTSGNYEQYF.

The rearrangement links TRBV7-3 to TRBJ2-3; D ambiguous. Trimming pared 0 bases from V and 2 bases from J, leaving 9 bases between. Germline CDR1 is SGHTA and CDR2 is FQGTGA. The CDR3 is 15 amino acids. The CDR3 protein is CASSLTRTITDTQYF. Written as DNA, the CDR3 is TGTGCCAGCAGCTTAACGAGAACTATCACAGATACGCAGTATTTT.